The 22 T cell receptor beta chains below come from one sample, sequenced in a study of blood T cells in healthy people across ages. PCR was performed a second time for roughly 7 to 12 cycles using a sample-barcoded 5' primer and a J-beta primer mix. TCRdb reprocessed the 5' RACE reads via MiXCR and lists one record per CDR3 protein. There are hundreds of thousands of distinct CDR3 sequences in the sample; about 52% occur only once, and 30% to 35% lies in the top ten. The source material was blood. The receptors here all came from an older woman in good health.

This chain joins TRBV6-6 and TRBJ2-1; 7 positions match TRBD2. Germline-derived CDR1 and CDR2 are MNHNY and SVGAGI (reference sequence). V shed 4 bases, J shed 5 bases, and the junction held 8 bases outside the gene matches. CDR3 length: 15 amino acids. Written as DNA, the CDR3 is TGTGCCAGCAGTTTCGGACTAGAGGGGAACAATGAGCAGTTCTTC. Amino acid sequence: CASSFGLEGNNEQFF.

V and J are TRBV4-3 and TRBJ2-7; weak D call: TRBD2 (6 bases). The CDR3 contains 15 residues. Germline lookup yields CDR1 LGHNA and CDR2 YSLEER. V was trimmed by 4 bases and J by 2 bases, leaving 15 bases between them. CDR3 protein: CASSRDTSIPYEQYF. CDR3 DNA sequence: TGCGCCAGCAGCCGAGATACTAGCATCCCCTACGAGCAGTACTTC.

This chain's CDR3 is CASSSYRGGFTEAFF. Here the CDR3 DNA reads TGCGCCAGCAGCTCATACAGGGGCGGGTTCACTGAAGCTTTCTTT. This chain links TRBV5-1 with TRBJ1-1; 7 nucleotides align to TRBD1. Losses at the gene ends were 3 bases for V and 4 bases for J; bases not matched to a gene: 9. Germline V gene sequence: CDR1 SGHRS, CDR2 YFSETQ. The CDR3 has 15 residues.

The V and J genes are TRBV4-2 and TRBJ2-1, with D unresolved. The ends were cut back, 1 base at V and 4 bases at J, with 11 bases in the middle. CDR3 length: 15 amino acids. Germline CDR1 is LGHNA and CDR2 is YNFKEQ. This CDR3 is CASSQGDTVYNEQFF. CDR3 nucleotides: TGTGCCAGCAGCCAAGGTGACACAGTGTACAATGAGCAGTTCTTC.

This clonotype was found a few times. This chain connects TRBV28 to TRBJ2-5; D assignment may be TRBD1 or TRBD2 (5 bases each). The germline V gene encodes CDR1 MDHEN and CDR2 SYDVKM. The CDR3 runs 14 residues. Trimming shortened V by 2 bases and J by 3 bases, and 10 bases separated the two germline ends. The CDR3 DNA is TGTGCCAGCAGTTTACCCCTGGGGGAAGAGACCCAGTACTTC. This gives the protein CASSLPLGEETQYF.

This clonotype has more than one count but fewer than ten. V and J are TRBV6-2 or TRBV6-3 and TRBJ2-5, with D unresolved. V shed 7 bases and J shed 2 bases, with 17 bases lying between them. The CDR3 length is 15 residues. Germline assignment: CDR1 MNHEY and CDR2 SVGEGT. CDR3 nucleotide sequence: TGTGCCAGCAATGCGGTTTGGGAAGTGCAAGAGACCCAGTACTTC. This encodes CASNAVWEVQETQYF.

This clonotype appeared a few times. The CDR3 nucleotides read TGTGCCAGCAGCTTGGGACAGGGTTTGGATGAGCAGTACTTC. This gives the protein CASSLGQGLDEQYF. V usage is TRBV5-6 and J usage is TRBJ2-5; TRBD1 matches at 7 bases. V dropped 0 bases and J dropped 11; count of bases not matched to a gene: 10. The germline gives CDR1 SGHDT, CDR2 YYEEEE. This CDR3 contains 14 residues.

The table lists this clonotype with a few counts. CDR3 nucleotide sequence: TGTGCCAGCAGTCCCCATCTAAGCAACGAGCAGTACTTC. It codes for CASSPHLSNEQYF. V usage is TRBV27 and J usage is TRBJ2-7; D remains ambiguous. This CDR3 is 13 amino acids long. Trimming left V 5 bases short and J 5 bases short, with 13 bases between. Germline lookup yields CDR1 MNHEY and CDR2 SMNVEV (reference sequence).

This chain links TRBV20-1 with TRBJ2-1; 13 positions agree with TRBD2. CDR1 and CDR2 (germline): DFQATT, SNEGSKA (reference sequence). The CDR3 covers 15 residues. With V trimmed by 5 bases and J by 4 bases, 5 bases remained unmatched. The CDR3 is CSAGLAGEFYNEQFF. CDR3 in DNA: TGCAGTGCTGGACTAGCGGGAGAGTTTTACAATGAGCAGTTCTTC.

This clonotype has a handful of counts. The chain uses TRBV29-1 and TRBJ1-2, with 7 positions matching TRBD1. Germline trimming cut 5 bases from V and 8 bases from J; bases unmatched to any gene: 5. The germline V gene has CDR1 SQVTM and CDR2 ANQGSEA. This CDR3 spans 11 amino acids. CDR3 nucleotide sequence: TGCAGCGTTCAGACAGGGCTCGGCTACACCTTC. It codes for CSVQTGLGYTF.

V usage is TRBV29-1 and J usage is TRBJ1-3, with TRBD1 as a possible D gene (6 bases). The germline CDR1 and CDR2 sequences are SQVTM and ANQGSEA. The CDR3 is made up of 14 amino acids. V lost 7 bases, J lost 0 bases, and 13 bases lay in between. The CDR3 loop is CSADDRSSGNTIYF. As DNA, the CDR3 is TGCAGCGCCGACGACAGGTCCTCTGGAAACACCATATATTTT.

This chain joins TRBV9 and TRBJ2-7, with TRBD2 matching 10 bases. The CDR3 loop spans 16 amino acids. Germline V gene data show CDR1 as SGDLS and CDR2 as YYNGEE. With V trimmed by 0 bases and J by 1 base, 4 bases remained unmatched. CDR3 protein: CASSVGPSGSSYEQYF. CDR3 nucleotide sequence: TGTGCCAGCAGCGTAGGTCCTAGCGGGAGTTCCTACGAGCAGTACTTC. Drawing the rest from reference TRBV9 and TRBJ2-7, the complete variable domain is DSGVTQTPKHLITATGQRVTLRCSPRSGDLSVYWYQQSLDQGLQFLIQYYNGEERAKGNILERFSAQQFPDLHSELNLSSLELGDSALYFCASSVGPSGSSYEQYFGPGTRLTVT.

The rearrangement joins TRBV5-1 to TRBJ2-1, with D perhaps TRBD2 (6 bases). Germline CDR1 is SGHRS and CDR2 is YFSETQ. V was cut by 0 bases and J by 6 bases, with 13 bases left in between. This CDR3 has 15 residues. Here the CDR3 reads CASSLGPGAPNEQFF. CDR3 nucleotides: TGCGCCAGCAGCTTGGGTCCGGGAGCCCCCAATGAGCAGTTCTTC.

The chain employs TRBV6-6 and TRBJ2-2; 7 nucleotides align to TRBD2. J lost 6 bases, V lost 4 bases, and 5 bases had no gene match. Germline lookup yields CDR1 MNHNY and CDR2 SVGAGI (reference sequence). CDR3 length: 14 amino acids. Here the CDR3 DNA reads TGTGCCAGCAGTTGCTCGGGGGGAGCCGGGGAGCTGTTTTTT. Protein sequence: CASSCSGGAGELFF.

The V call is TRBV20-1, the J call TRBJ2-7; 7 bases are a match to TRBD2. Per germline, CDR1 DFQATT and CDR2 SNEGSKA (reference sequence). This CDR3 has 15 amino acids. CDR3 sequence: CSALSLAATYNEQYF. In DNA, the CDR3 is TGCAGCGCACTCTCGCTAGCGGCGACCTACAATGAGCAGTACTTC.

With respect to this clonotype: A read error is possible here, since a much larger clone lies one base away. The rearrangement uses TRBV20-1 and TRBJ2-1; 7 bases fit TRBD2. TRBJ2-7 explains the end of the DNA better; the J call may be wrong. The V gene's germline CDR1 is DFQATT and CDR2 SNEGSKA (reference sequence). The CDR3 has 13 residues. The CDR3 here is CSAGRAGYNEQYF. For the CDR3, the DNA is TGCAGTGCGGGGAGGGCAGGCTACAATGAGCAGTACTTC.

The V call is TRBV20-1, the J call TRBJ1-1; D remains unclear. The germline V gene has CDR1 DFQATT and CDR2 SNEGSKA (reference sequence). The V and J ends lost 0 bases and 4 bases respectively, with 15 bases between them. There are 15 residues in the CDR3. As DNA, the CDR3 is TGCAGTGCTAGAGATCGTAGGCGGGAGACCACTGAAGCTTTCTTT. This codes for CSARDRRRETTEAFF.

The gene calls are TRBV5-5 and TRBJ2-7; the match to TRBD2 covers 11 bases. Trimming took 6 bases from V and 0 from J; bases not matched to a gene: 5. The length of the CDR3 is 15 residues. Germline V lookup: CDR1 SGHKS, CDR2 YYEKEE (reference sequence). The CDR3 here is CASIPGLAVSYEQYF. CDR3 sequence (DNA): TGTGCCAGCATTCCGGGACTAGCGGTCTCCTACGAGCAGTACTTC.

This rearrangement joins TRBV11-2 to TRBJ2-1, with D unclear. The better agreement between TRBJ2-7 and the DNA end casts doubt on the J call. Germline V gives CDR1 SGHAT, CDR2 FQNNGV. This CDR3 contains 16 residues. The CDR3 reads CASSLDGVGSYNEQYF. DNA of the CDR3: TGTGCCAGCAGCTTAGATGGCGTCGGCTCCTACAATGAGCAGTACTTC.

This clonotype appeared a few times. This sequence joins TRBV15 and TRBJ2-4; D tentatively reads TRBD1 or TRBD2 (5 bases each). Trimming took off 3 bases at V and 5 bases at J, with 11 bases between the two ends. This CDR3 contains 14 residues. CDR1 and CDR2 (germline): LNHNV, YYDKDF (reference sequence). This CDR3 is CATSRPGRENIQYF. The CDR3 DNA reads as TGTGCCACCAGCAGGCCGGGACGGGAAAACATTCAGTACTTC.

The V call is TRBV5-6, the J call TRBJ2-7; D unclear. The CDR3 loop spans 11 amino acids. Trimming took 4 bases from V and 5 from J, leaving 7 bases between them. In germline, CDR1 is SGHDT, CDR2 YYEEEE. CDR3 region: CASSLEHEQYF. For the CDR3, the DNA is TGTGCCAGCAGCCTCGAACACGAGCAGTACTTC.

The sample holds a few counts of this clonotype. The V call is TRBV24-1, the J call TRBJ2-5, with D tentatively TRBD2 (5 bases). The length of the CDR3 is 13 residues. CDR1 KGHDR and CDR2 SFDVKD come from the germline V gene. With 6 bases removed from V and 5 bases from J, the gap between germline ends came to 12 bases. CDR3 loop: CATSKRATETQYF. The CDR3 bases are TGTGCCACCAGTAAGAGGGCGACGGAGACCCAGTACTTC.